What follows is one T cell receptor beta chain and its context. Its antigen is still unknown. The sample comes from a study of beta chain features in type 1 diabetes. General observations from the study: Whether HLA type affects TCRB rearrangement stayed undetermined in the present work. Among all four CD4+ subsets, Type 1 diabetes patients had TCRB CDR3s that were moderately but significantly shorter.

The sequenced template was cDNA made from the entire isolated RNA. The assay was immunoSEQ multiplex PCR, and TCRdb's table has in-frame clones only and misses some. Among roughly 100,000 clones listed, approximately 30% were seen once. CDR3 length: 14 residues. Germline V gene lookup returns CDR1 LNHDA and CDR2 SQIVND (reference sequence). V was pared by 7 bases and J by 3 bases, with 14 bases between. The sample taken for sequencing was central memory CD4+ T cells from blood. The chain combines TRBV19 with TRBJ2-3, with D maybe TRBD1 (5 bases). The source of this sequence is a woman aged 18-29 years with type 1 diabetes. CDR3 DNA sequence: TGTGCCAGTAATCTTCAGGGAATGACAGATACGCAGTATTTT. This codes for CASNLQGMTDTQYF.